These 24 T cell receptor beta chains were sequenced from one sample in a study of cytomegalovirus exposure and HLA in healthy donors. The PCR made use of 60 Vbeta and 13 Jbeta primers. Sequenced by immunoSEQ multiplex PCR; TCRdb stores in-frame clones only, minus some. The profile shows fewer than 150,000 clones, approximately 70% of them singletons. Sample: PBMCs. The source is a woman in her thirties in good health and CMV-seronegative.

V and J are TRBV5-1 and TRBJ2-1; 11 nucleotides agree with TRBD2. The germline V gene encodes CDR1 SGHRS and CDR2 YFSETQ. This CDR3 spans 15 amino acids. V lost 2 bases, J lost 7 bases, and 5 bases stayed unmatched. The CDR3 sequence: CASSFLAGGWNEQFF. The CDR3 region has the DNA TGCGCCAGCAGCTTTCTAGCGGGAGGATGGAATGAGCAGTTCTTC. The full variable domain, in which reference TRBV5-1 and TRBJ2-1 provide the parts outside the CDR3, is KAGVTQTPRYLIKTRGQQVTLSCSPISGHRSVSWYQQTPGQGLQFLFEYFSETQRNKGNFPGRFSGRQFSNSRSEMNVSTLELGDSALYLCASSFLAGGWNEQFFGPGTRLTVL.

The chain uses TRBV5-1 and TRBJ1-1, with a tentative D call TRBD1 (6 bases). Germline CDR1 SGHRS, CDR2 YFSETQ. Between the trimmed V and J ends, which lost 5 bases and 0 bases, there was a span of 11 bases. The length of the CDR3 is 14 residues. CDR3 nucleotides: TGCGCCAGCAGTCCTACAGGGATGAACACTGAAGCTTTCTTT. This translates into CASSPTGMNTEAFF.

There are a few counts of this clone. The chain joins TRBV29-1 to TRBJ2-2, with a tentative D call TRBD2 (5 bases). Trimming left V 3 bases short and J 8 bases short, with 25 bases between. Germline loops: CDR1 SQVTM, CDR2 ANQGSEA. CDR3 size: 17 residues. This chain's CDR3 is CSVDLLVEATPTGELFF. The CDR3 DNA reads as TGCAGCGTTGATTTGCTAGTGGAGGCTACACCAACGGGGGAGCTGTTTTTT.

This clone was counted between two and nine times. This chain links TRBV11-2 with TRBJ1-2, with D perhaps TRBD1 (6 bases). Germline assignment: CDR1 SGHAT and CDR2 FQNNGV. Trimming stripped 1 base from V and 5 bases from J, with 11 bases between. This CDR3 spans 14 amino acids. This CDR3 is CASSLGPDRYGYTF. In DNA, the CDR3 is TGTGCCAGCAGCTTAGGTCCGGACAGATATGGCTACACCTTC.

This clone was picked up a small number of times. The chain links TRBV5-1 to TRBJ1-6, with D unclear. Trimming pared 4 bases from V and 8 bases from J, leaving 19 bases between. Germline V gene sequence: CDR1 SGHRS, CDR2 YFSETQ. This CDR3 spans 16 amino acids. CDR3 residues: CASSARQFLEDSPLHF. DNA for the CDR3: TGCGCCAGCAGCGCCCGTCAATTCCTTGAGGATTCACCCCTCCACTTT.

The DNA of the CDR3 is TGTGCCAGCAGCTTAGACGGTCGTGAGCAGTTCTTC. Protein sequence: CASSLDGREQFF. The V and J genes are TRBV7-9 and TRBJ2-1; D is undetermined. Trimming stripped 1 base from V and 9 bases from J, with 7 bases between. The CDR3 runs 12 residues. From germline, CDR1 is SEHNR and CDR2 FQNEAQ (reference sequence).

The gene calls are TRBV28 and TRBJ2-5; 7 bases line up with TRBD1. The J segment lost 4 bases and the V segment lost 10 bases, leaving 6 bases of the junction unmatched. The CDR3 totals 12 residues. CDR1 and CDR2 (germline): MDHEN, SYDVKM. The CDR3 region has the DNA TGTGCCACCAAGACAGGGTCAGAGACCCAGTACTTC. Translation gives CATKTGSETQYF.

The rearrangement joins TRBV5-1 to TRBJ2-2, with 8 bases matching TRBD2. The CDR3 is 15 residues long. Germline-derived CDR1 and CDR2 are SGHRS and YFSETQ. V was pared by 4 bases and J by 4 bases, with 6 bases of the junction left unmatched. The CDR3 region has the DNA TGCGCCAGCAGCGGTGGACTAGCAAGCACCGGGGAGCTGTTTTTT. Translating it yields CASSGGLASTGELFF.

The rearrangement uses TRBV7-2 and TRBJ1-2; D is unclear. The ends were cut back, 5 bases at V and 0 bases at J, with 13 bases in the middle. The germline gives CDR1 SGHTA, CDR2 FQGNSA. This CDR3 region has 15 residues. CDR3 protein: CASSRGRATNYGYTF. DNA for the CDR3: TGTGCCAGCAGCCGAGGGAGAGCTACTAACTATGGCTACACCTTC.

This chain joins TRBV5-1 and TRBJ2-5; 7 bases are shared with TRBD1. Per germline, CDR1 SGHRS and CDR2 YFSETQ. J was trimmed by 1 base and V by 4 bases; bases with no gene match: 10. The CDR3 sequence is 16 residues long. Here the CDR3 DNA reads TGCGCCAGCAGCGAGACCGGACAGGAACTCCAAGAGACCCAGTACTTC. Translated: CASSETGQELQETQYF.

This clone was observed once. The gene calls are TRBV19 and TRBJ2-1; D ambiguous. Per germline, CDR1 LNHDA and CDR2 SQIVND (reference sequence). Trimming took 3 bases from V and 8 from J, leaving 20 bases between them. The CDR3 contains 16 residues. The DNA for the CDR3 is TGTGCCAGTAGTATGGCCCGACGGAGAATCTTCGATGAGCAGTTCTTC. This sequence encodes CASSMARRRIFDEQFF.

V and J are TRBV9 and TRBJ1-3, with D hard to call. V shed 4 bases and J shed 2 bases, with 16 bases lying between them. CDR3 size: 16 residues. Germline CDR1 reads SGDLS; CDR2 reads YYNGEE. This CDR3 reads CASSPTDFPTGNTIYF. CDR3 in DNA: TGTGCCAGCAGCCCGACGGACTTCCCTACTGGAAACACCATATATTTT.

This chain links TRBV6-5 with TRBJ2-5, with TRBD2 as a possible D gene (6 bases). Germline V lookup: CDR1 MNHEY, CDR2 SVGAGI. The CDR3 totals 14 residues. V shed 5 bases and J shed 9 bases, with 19 bases lying between them. CDR3 amino acids: CASSPMTRVEAQYF. The CDR3 DNA is TGTGCCAGCAGTCCCATGACTAGGGTCGAGGCCCAGTACTTC.

This chain connects TRBV2 to TRBJ1-6, with D unclear. There are 12 residues in the CDR3. V lost 5 bases, J lost 14 bases, and 13 bases lay in between. CDR1 is SNHLY and CDR2 is FYNNEI in the germline V gene. CDR3 sequence (DNA): TGTGCCAGCAGTACTCAAACCGATTCCCTCCACTTT. Protein product: CASSTQTDSLHF.

This clone was seen more than once but under ten times. The CDR3 loop is CASSQALGGSYEQYF. The DNA for the CDR3 is TGTGCCAGCAGCCAAGCTTTGGGGGGCTCCTACGAGCAGTACTTC. V gene TRBV4-2 combines with J gene TRBJ2-7; tentatively, D is TRBD2 (6 bases). Trimming shortened V by 1 base and J by 0 bases, and 10 bases separated the two germline ends. Germline-derived CDR1 and CDR2 are LGHNA and YNFKEQ. The CDR3 is made up of 15 amino acids.

The chain uses TRBV5-4 and TRBJ2-5, with a possible D match to TRBD1 (5 bases). Trimming left V 4 bases short and J 1 base short, with 11 bases between. The CDR3 length is 14 residues. The germline V gene encodes CDR1 SGHNT and CDR2 YYREEE (reference sequence). In DNA form, the CDR3 reads TGTGCCAGCAGCAGCAGGGCTCTCCAAGAGACCCAGTACTTC. Residues: CASSSRALQETQYF.

The chain has TRBV5-4 and TRBJ1-2, with 9 bases that match TRBD1. The length of the CDR3 is 13 residues. Per the germline V gene, CDR1 is SGHNT and CDR2 is YYREEE (reference sequence). The V segment lost 4 bases and the J segment 6 bases; nucleotides outside the gene matches: 4. The CDR3 protein is CASSVTGGDGYTF. CDR3 DNA sequence: TGTGCCAGCAGCGTTACAGGGGGCGATGGCTACACCTTC.

The chain carries TRBV7-9 and TRBJ1-3; D is perhaps TRBD1 (5 bases). The V gene's germline CDR1 is SEHNR and CDR2 FQNEAQ (reference sequence). Between the trimmed V and J ends, which lost 0 bases and 4 bases, there was a span of 13 bases. The CDR3 contains 16 residues. The CDR3 here is CASSLAATVPGNTIYF. The CDR3 nucleotides are TGTGCCAGCAGCTTAGCTGCGACAGTTCCGGGAAACACCATATATTTT.

This chain joins TRBV29-1 and TRBJ1-1; weak D call: TRBD1 (5 bases). The V gene's germline CDR1 is SQVTM and CDR2 ANQGSEA. CDR3 length equals 13 residues. V was pared by 6 bases and J by 0 bases, with 11 bases between. The CDR3 reads CSVAGRLNTEAFF. CDR3 nucleotides: TGCAGCGTCGCGGGACGGTTGAACACTGAAGCTTTCTTT.

The count of this clone is one. The junction shows a germline mismatch at one end, possibly a read error. The gene calls are TRBV7-9 and TRBJ2-2, with TRBD2 matching over 8 bases. The CDR3 extends over 15 amino acids. From germline, CDR1 is SEHNR and CDR2 FQNEAQ (reference sequence). The CDR3 DNA reads as TGTTCCAGCAGCTATGGACTAGCTGGCACCGGGGAGCTGTTTTTT. It yields the protein CSSSYGLAGTGELFF. The variable domain in full, completed from reference TRBV7-9 and TRBJ2-2, reads DTGVSQNPRHKITKRGQNVTFRCDPISEHNRLYWYRQTLGQGPEFLTYFQNEAQLEKSRLLSDRFSAERPKGSFSTLEIQRTEQGDSAMYLCSSSYGLAGTGELFFGEGSRLTVL.

The chain has TRBV9 and TRBJ2-1; the D gene is possibly TRBD1 (5 bases). V was pared by 3 bases and J by 0 bases, with 10 bases between. The CDR3 consists of 15 residues. Per germline, CDR1 SGDLS and CDR2 YYNGEE. This CDR3 reads CASSATGLSYNEQFF. The CDR3 DNA is TGTGCCAGCAGCGCCACAGGTCTCTCCTACAATGAGCAGTTCTTC.

This chain links TRBV7-6 with TRBJ2-7; TRBD1 matches 8 bases. V was clipped by 2 bases and J by 2 bases; unmatched bases: 8. Germline loops: CDR1 SGHVS, CDR2 FNYEAQ. The CDR3 runs to 16 residues. Here the CDR3 reads CASSLTPGGGAYEQYF. The DNA of the CDR3 is TGTGCCAGCAGCTTAACCCCAGGGGGCGGGGCCTACGAGCAGTACTTC.

V and J are TRBV7-9 and TRBJ2-2; tentative D call: TRBD1 (6 bases). There are 19 residues in the CDR3. V was pared by 8 bases and J by 5 bases, with 30 bases between. The germline V gene has CDR1 SEHNR and CDR2 FQNEAQ (reference sequence). The CDR3 protein is CASPPPGDRSGLRTGELFF. DNA of the CDR3: TGTGCCAGCCCCCCTCCCGGAGACAGGTCGGGATTGCGGACCGGGGAGCTGTTTTTT.

The sample holds one count of this clone. This rearrangement joins TRBV29-1 to TRBJ1-1; possibly TRBD1 for D (5 bases). V dropped 3 bases and J dropped 2 bases, with 7 bases sitting between them. The CDR3 is made up of 12 amino acids. Germline values: CDR1 SQVTM, CDR2 ANQGSEA. CDR3 sequence: CSVDRANTEAFF. The CDR3 coding sequence is TGCAGCGTTGACAGGGCTAACACTGAAGCTTTCTTT. Complete variable domain (other parts from reference TRBV29-1 and TRBJ1-1): SAVISQKPSRDICQRGTSLTIQCQVDSQVTMMFWYRQQPGQSLTLIATANQGSEATYESGFVIDKFPISRPNLTFSTLTVSNMSPEDSSIYLCSVDRANTEAFFGQGTRLTVV.